This is a list of T cell receptor beta chains from one sample in a study of blood T cells in healthy people across ages. TCRdb independently ran MiXCR on the 5' RACE reads; one entry per CDR3 protein. The data contain 1.6 million or so distinct CDR3 sequences, approximately 32% of them singletons. What was sequenced was blood. The receptor set was obtained from a woman aged 25 to 39 in good health. CDR3s leave out the opening cysteine and the closing phenylalanine or tryptophan.

J,V,CDR3
TRBJ2-6,TRBV6-1,ACRLDPEGANVLT
TRBJ2-7,TRBV6-2/TRBV6-3,ASKGLAGGPGSYEQY
TRBJ1-1,TRBV27,ASSLGAFQNTEAF
TRBJ2-5,TRBV19,ASSMGSAGETQY
TRBJ1-1,TRBV4-1,ASSQDVWRFMNTEAF
TRBJ1-2,TRBV6-6,ASSYRELGGYT
TRBJ2-2,TRBV29-1,SVVVPTGELF
TRBJ2-5,TRBV12-3/TRBV12-4,ASSFSDGYQETQY
TRBJ2-2,TRBV27,AAGALGAGETGELF
TRBJ2-1,TRBV5-4,ASSLGGLADPSYNEQF
TRBJ2-7,TRBV5-1,ASRFGTGSYEQY
TRBJ2-1,TRBV30,AWSSGAGPDEQF
TRBJ2-5,TRBV5-1,ASSLGSSGMRETQY
TRBJ2-7,TRBV27,ASSLRQPHEQY
TRBJ2-5,TRBV5-4,ASSLAMSQGEETQY
TRBJ1-3,TRBV27,ASSSGLYSGNTIY
TRBJ2-7,TRBV20-1,SASWGAADHEQY
TRBJ2-1,TRBV12-3/TRBV12-4,ASSMPSAIYNEQF
TRBJ1-3,TRBV6-1,ASSETRLGNTIY
TRBJ2-1,TRBV20-1,SAALSGRAYNEQF
TRBJ2-1,TRBV3-1,ASSQDESNLRGNNEQF
TRBJ2-3,TRBV20-1,SARDRVSGRDTQY